This T cell receptor (beta chain) was sequenced in a study of shared clonotypes between healthy human individuals. Some clones are missing from TCRdb's copy, which holds only in-frame ones; the method was immunoSEQ multiplex PCR. The table has millions of clones, about 92% seen once. The germline gives CDR1 MNHNY, CDR2 SVGAGI (reference sequence). The CDR3 is made up of 14 amino acids. V lost 4 bases to trimming and J lost 3 bases, with 10 bases between them. Sequencing was done on a sample of naive CD4+ T cells sorted from blood. Subset defined: CD45RA+ positively selected. This TCR derives from a man younger than 30 in good health. The chain carries TRBV6-6 and TRBJ1-3; D is undetermined. The CDR3 region is CASSFGEIGNTIYF. The CDR3 nucleotides are TGTGCCAGCAGTTTCGGCGAGATTGGAAACACCATATATTTT.